Listed here are 21 T cell receptor beta chains from one sample, sequenced in a study of early T cells in non-severe SARS-CoV-2 infection. MiXCR, applied by TCRdb to the 5' RACE reads, yields one record per CDR3 protein. The sample includes roughly 97,000 distinct CDR3 sequences, approximately 9.9% of them seen just once. Sample: whole blood, taken at baseline. The receptor set was obtained from an adult who was a healthcare worker with PCR-confirmed SARS-CoV-2 infection or an uninfected control (not recorded which).

This clonotype was counted ten times or more. The chain uses TRBV29-1 and TRBJ2-7; possibly TRBD1 for D (5 bases). Germline V gene lookup returns CDR1 SQVTM and CDR2 ANQGSEA. Trimming cost V 4 bases and J 1 base, with 8 bases left between them. This CDR3 region has 12 residues. CDR3 coding DNA: TGCAGCGTTGTTTCAGGGTCCTACGAGCAGTACTTC. This encodes CSVVSGSYEQYF.

The J gene is TRBJ2-1, the V gene TRBV20-1; D uncertain. The CDR3 length is 14 residues. Looked up from germline, CDR1 is DFQATT and CDR2 is SNEGSKA (reference sequence). Trimming took 3 bases from V and 2 from J, leaving 11 bases between them. CDR3 amino acids: CSARAFNTYNEQFF. In DNA form, the CDR3 reads TGCAGTGCTAGGGCGTTTAATACCTACAATGAGCAGTTCTTC.

This clonotype has only a few counts. V usage is TRBV6-1 and J usage is TRBJ2-7; D remains unclear. The V and J ends lost 4 bases and 2 bases respectively, with 9 bases between them. This CDR3 region has 13 residues. Germline V gene sequence: CDR1 MNHNS, CDR2 SASEGT. The CDR3 nucleotides read TGTGCCAGCAGTGTGGAAAGAACCTACGAGCAGTACTTC. Amino acid sequence: CASSVERTYEQYF.

This clonotype was seen more than once but under ten times. The chain joins TRBV3-1 to TRBJ2-2; TRBD2 matches 7 bases. The V and J ends lost 3 bases and 3 bases, in that order; junction bases with no gene match: 7. Looked up from germline, CDR1 is LGHDT and CDR2 is YNNKEL (reference sequence). This CDR3 region has 16 residues. The CDR3 coding sequence is TGTGCCAGCAGCCATTTAAGCGGGGTATACACCGGGGAGCTGTTTTTT. It is translated as CASSHLSGVYTGELFF.

This clonotype was recorded many times. The V call is TRBV2, the J call TRBJ1-5, with D possibly being TRBD1 (5 bases). Germline loops: CDR1 SNHLY, CDR2 FYNNEI. The CDR3 loop spans 13 amino acids. V was shortened by 7 bases and J by 3 bases, with 10 bases between the two germline ends. In nucleotides, the CDR3 is TGTGCCAGCAAAAAGGGGACCAATCAGCCCCAGCATTTT. Protein sequence: CASKKGTNQPQHF.

Only a few counts were recorded for this clonotype. The rearrangement links TRBV6-1 to TRBJ2-3; 12 nucleotides align to TRBD2. Per germline, CDR1 MNHNS and CDR2 SASEGT. This CDR3 region has 15 residues. Unmatched junction bases numbered 6, after V lost 5 bases and J lost 6 bases. The CDR3 DNA follows: TGTGCCAGCAGTACTAGCGGGGGGCCGATGGATACGCAGTATTTT. This codes for CASSTSGGPMDTQYF.

The sample holds many counts of this clonotype. The chain employs TRBV7-2 and TRBJ2-6; TRBD1 aligns across 9 bases. The germline gives CDR1 SGHTA, CDR2 FQGNSA. Unmatched junction bases numbered 12, after V lost 8 bases and J lost 4 bases. The CDR3 has 17 amino acids. The CDR3 sequence is CASARDRAITGANVLTF. The CDR3 region has the DNA TGTGCCAGCGCGCGGGACAGGGCGATTACCGGGGCCAACGTCCTGACTTTC.

The table lists this clonotype with a few counts. This chain connects TRBV25-1 to TRBJ1-6, with 8 bases matching TRBD1. This CDR3 has 13 residues. J gave up 10 bases and V 3 bases, and 2 bases lay outside the gene matches. The germline gives CDR1 MGHDK, CDR2 SYGVNS. CDR3 nucleotides: TGTGCCAGCAGTGAGACAGGGGACTCACCCCTCCACTTT. Amino acids: CASSETGDSPLHF.

This clonotype was found many times. The chain joins TRBV20-1 to TRBJ2-1; 10 nucleotides agree with TRBD2. Per the germline V gene, CDR1 is DFQATT and CDR2 is SNEGSKA (reference sequence). There are 15 residues in the CDR3. V was clipped by 3 bases and J by 3 bases; unmatched bases: 5. The CDR3 loop reads CSASIRTSGYNEQFF. The CDR3 coding sequence is TGCAGTGCTAGTATTCGGACTAGCGGCTACAATGAGCAGTTCTTC.

The chain is built from TRBV11-3 and TRBJ2-3; no clear D gene. The germline CDR1 and CDR2 sequences are SGHNT and YENEEA. The CDR3 sequence is 14 residues long. V was shortened by 4 bases and J by 14 bases, with 22 bases between the two germline ends. In DNA form, the CDR3 reads TGTGCCAGCAGCTCAACTCGAAGTAGCTCCTTTCTGTATTTT. This sequence encodes CASSSTRSSSFLYF.

The chain couples TRBV7-6 to TRBJ2-2; 7 positions match TRBD1. With V trimmed by 5 bases and J by 7 bases, 7 bases remained unmatched. The CDR3 loop spans 14 amino acids. Looked up from germline, CDR1 is SGHVS and CDR2 is FNYEAQ. The CDR3 region is CASSAPTGDGELFF. CDR3 DNA: TGTGCCAGCAGCGCCCCTACAGGGGACGGGGAGCTGTTTTTT.

On this clonotype: A much larger clone differs from this one at a single base, so this may be a read error. The chain uses TRBV11-2 and TRBJ2-1; TRBD2 aligns across 9 bases. Germline V gene sequence: CDR1 SGHAT, CDR2 FQNNGV. The CDR3 length is 17 residues. For the CDR3, the DNA is TGTGCCAACAGCCCCCGACTAGCGGTAACTTCCTACAATGAGCAGTTCTTC. Translating it yields CANSPRLAVTSYNEQFF.

The rearrangement joins TRBV6-6 to TRBJ2-5, with 9 bases aligning to TRBD1. V lost 4 bases to trimming and J lost 3 bases; unmatched junction nucleotides: 9. Germline CDR1 is MNHNY and CDR2 is SVGAGI (reference sequence). The CDR3 covers 16 residues. The CDR3 region has the DNA TGTGCCAGCAGTTTATCTCCGGGACAGGGAAAAGAGACCCAGTACTTC. Its translation is CASSLSPGQGKETQYF.

The gene calls are TRBV30 and TRBJ1-2, with a tentative D call TRBD1 (5 bases). Between the trimmed V and J ends, which lost 1 base and 5 bases, there was a span of 11 bases. CDR1 is GTSNPN, CDR2 SVGIG, per germline (reference sequence). This CDR3 contains 13 residues. CDR3 nucleotide sequence: TGTGCCTGGAGTGAAGGGGAATGGTATGGCTACACCTTC. Translating it yields CAWSEGEWYGYTF.

In its sample, this clonotype was seen many times. The CDR3 nucleotides read TGTGCCAGCAGTTACCTTGTCTTATCCAAAAACATTCAGTACTTC. It specifies CASSYLVLSKNIQYF. The chain couples TRBV6-2 or TRBV6-3 to TRBJ2-4; D is ambiguous. This CDR3 has 15 residues. CDR1 is MNHEY, CDR2 SVGEGT, per germline. Trimming took 2 bases from V and 2 from J, leaving 10 bases between them.

The rearrangement uses TRBV19 and TRBJ2-3; 9 bases line up with TRBD2. The length of the CDR3 is 16 residues. Germline V CDR1 and CDR2: LNHDA, SQIVND (reference sequence). V dropped 4 bases and J dropped 1; count of bases not matched to a gene: 6. The CDR3 nucleotides are TGTGCCAGTAGTAACCAAAAGCGGGGGGGCACAGATACGCAGTATTTT. Translated, it gives CASSNQKRGGTDTQYF.

This chain joins TRBV7-9 and TRBJ2-3; TRBD2 might be the D (6 bases). CDR3 length equals 14 residues. Germline V gene lookup returns CDR1 SEHNR and CDR2 FQNEAQ (reference sequence). Trimming took 0 bases from V and 3 from J, leaving 7 bases between them. CDR3 sequence (DNA): TGTGCCAGCAGCTTAGCAGGACTAACAGATACGCAGTATTTT. It is translated as CASSLAGLTDTQYF.

This clonotype was counted a few times. V gene TRBV3-1 combines with J gene TRBJ2-7; 14 bases are shared with TRBD2. This CDR3 contains 16 residues. CDR1 LGHDT and CDR2 YNNKEL come from the germline V gene (reference sequence). V lost 4 bases to trimming and J lost 2 bases; unmatched junction nucleotides: 4. CDR3 protein: CASSRGLAGGPYEQYF. The CDR3 coding sequence is TGTGCCAGCAGCCGTGGACTAGCGGGAGGCCCCTACGAGCAGTACTTC.

This clonotype came up a few times. V and J are TRBV5-1 and TRBJ1-6, with 7 bases matching TRBD1. Germline V gene data show CDR1 as SGHRS and CDR2 as YFSETQ. The CDR3 runs to 14 residues. The V gene end was trimmed by 5 bases and the J gene end by 5 bases; junction bases not matched to a gene: 4. CDR3 bases: TGCGCCAGCAGACGAGGACAGGATAATTCACCCCTCCACTTT. Its translation is CASRRGQDNSPLHF. Complete variable domain (other parts from reference TRBV5-1 and TRBJ1-6): KAGVTQTPRYLIKTRGQQVTLSCSPISGHRSVSWYQQTPGQGLQFLFEYFSETQRNKGNFPGRFSGRQFSNSRSEMNVSTLELGDSALYLCASRRGQDNSPLHFGNGTRLTVT.

The chain recombines TRBV20-1 with TRBJ2-2; perhaps TRBD2 as D (5 bases). The V end was cut by 3 bases, the J end by 2 bases, with 16 bases between. CDR1 DFQATT and CDR2 SNEGSKA come from the germline V gene (reference sequence). This CDR3 comprises 16 residues. Here the CDR3 DNA reads TGCAGTGCTAGCTCTAGCCGCCTATCCAACACCGGGGAGCTGTTTTTT. Amino acids: CSASSSRLSNTGELFF.

In this sample, this clonotype turned up a few times. The J gene is TRBJ2-1, the V gene TRBV14, with 7 bases lining up with TRBD2. The CDR3 is 13 residues long. CDR1 is SGHDN, CDR2 FVKESK, per germline. J lost 10 bases, V lost 0 bases, and 3 bases had no gene match. CDR3 coding DNA: TGTGCCAGCAGCCAAGATTTGGGGGGGGAGCAGTTCTTC. Its protein is CASSQDLGGEQFF.